The source of this T cell receptor beta chain is a study of shared clonotypes between healthy human individuals. In the CD4+ fraction, cells were divided into CD45RA+ naive and CD45RA-negative memory subsets. This clone was seen only once. The repertoire was sequenced with immunoSEQ multiplex PCR; TCRdb's copy has only in-frame clones and lacks some. The sample includes about 1.5 million clones, more than 95% of them seen just once. The CDR3 sequence is 11 residues long. Per germline, CDR1 KGHSH and CDR2 LQKENI. Deletions cut 4 bases from V and 7 bases from J, with 5 bases between. The clonotype originates from a man aged 25 to 40 in good health. The source material was naive CD4+ T cells sorted from blood. Subset defined: CD45RA+ positively selected. This chain connects TRBV18 to TRBJ2-1, with D hard to call. CDR3 in DNA: TGTGCCAGCTCACATGGAAATGAGCAGTTCTTC. This codes for CASSHGNEQFF.